This TCR beta chain originates from a study of blood T cells in healthy people across ages. Remarks on this clonotype: The antigen is unknown.

The use of a sample-barcoded 5' primer and a J-beta primer mix characterized a second PCR of roughly 7 to 11 cycles. TCRdb analysed the 5' RACE reads with MiXCR anew, one entry per CDR3 protein. The profile shows about 1.6 million distinct CDR3 sequences, roughly 32% of them singletons. General study findings and limits: Across the age range, TCR beta diversity per million T cells fell in a roughly linear way.

About 10 milliliters of peripheral blood were drawn from each donor into EDTA-treated tubes. V gave up 2 bases and J gave up 2 bases, with 11 bases separating them. Germline V CDR1 and CDR2: MNHNY, SVGAGI (reference sequence). CDR3 length: 15 amino acids. Material for sequencing was blood. The chain carries TRBV6-6 and TRBJ2-3, with D possibly TRBD1 on 6 matching bases. The receptor's source is a woman aged 25 to 39 in good health. CDR3 DNA sequence: TGTGCCAGCAGTTACACAGGACAGATCACAGATACGCAGTATTTT. Its protein product is CASSYTGQITDTQYF.